This record concerns one T cell receptor beta chain sequence. This sample is part of a study of T cell responses to AZD1222 COVID-19 vaccine. Per germline, CDR1 SGHRS and CDR2 YFSETQ. This CDR3 region has 16 residues. V gave up 3 bases and J gave up 7 bases, with 22 bases separating them. Some clones are missing from TCRdb's copy, which holds only in-frame ones; the method was immunoSEQ multiplex PCR. The repertoire has around 160,000 clones, around 92% of them found once; the top ten carry less than 1.3%. V is TRBV5-1 and J is TRBJ2-5, with D possibly being TRBD2 (6 bases). The receptor comes from an adult who received the AZD1222 COVID-19 vaccine. Sequencing was performed on peripheral blood, taken 28 days after the second AZD1222 dose. DNA for the CDR3: TGCGCCAGCAGCTCCCGCCTCGACGGGGGAGCAGGGACCCAGTACTTC. Translation: CASSSRLDGGAGTQYF.